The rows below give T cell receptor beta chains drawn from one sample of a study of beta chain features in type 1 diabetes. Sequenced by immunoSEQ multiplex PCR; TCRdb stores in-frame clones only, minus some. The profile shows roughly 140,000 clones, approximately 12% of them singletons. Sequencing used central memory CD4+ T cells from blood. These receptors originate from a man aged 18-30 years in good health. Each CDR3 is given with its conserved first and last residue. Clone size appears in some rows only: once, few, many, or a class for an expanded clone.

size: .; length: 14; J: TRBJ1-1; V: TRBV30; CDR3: CAWSVRGLNTEAFF
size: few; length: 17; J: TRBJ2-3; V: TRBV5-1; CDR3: CASSGAGGTTASNTQYF
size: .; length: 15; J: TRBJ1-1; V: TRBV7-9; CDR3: CASSLAGTTRGEAFF
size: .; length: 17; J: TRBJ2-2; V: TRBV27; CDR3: CASSPPRDRLNTGELFF
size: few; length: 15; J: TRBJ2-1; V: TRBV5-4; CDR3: CASRLDRSSYNEQFF
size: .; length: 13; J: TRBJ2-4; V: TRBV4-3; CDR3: CASSQDLGTGMYF
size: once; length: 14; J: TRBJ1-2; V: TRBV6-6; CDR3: CASSGQGLNYGYTF
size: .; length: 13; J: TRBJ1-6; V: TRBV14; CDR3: CASSDTGGSPLHF
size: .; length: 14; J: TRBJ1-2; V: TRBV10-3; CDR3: CAISESAGNYGYTF
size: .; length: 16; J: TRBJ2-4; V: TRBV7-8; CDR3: CASSPSWGGAKNIQYF
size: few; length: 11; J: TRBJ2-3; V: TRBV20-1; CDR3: CSAEGGTIGNF
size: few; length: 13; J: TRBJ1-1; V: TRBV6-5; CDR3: CASRFQGGTEAFF
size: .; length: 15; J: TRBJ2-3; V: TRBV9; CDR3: CASSVAPQGRDTQYF
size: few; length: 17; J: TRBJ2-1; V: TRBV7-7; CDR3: CASSKGVQGSSYNEQFF
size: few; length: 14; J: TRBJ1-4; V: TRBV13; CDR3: CASSIGHPDEKLFF
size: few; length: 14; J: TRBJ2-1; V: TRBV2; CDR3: CATRLASGVSEQFF
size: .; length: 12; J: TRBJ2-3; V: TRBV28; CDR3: CASSPHRRPQYF
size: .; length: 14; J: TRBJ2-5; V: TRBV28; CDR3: CASSLLRDQETQYF
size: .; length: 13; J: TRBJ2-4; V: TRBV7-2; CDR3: CASSYIAKNIQYF
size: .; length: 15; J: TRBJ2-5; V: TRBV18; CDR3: CASSRGTGGQETQYF
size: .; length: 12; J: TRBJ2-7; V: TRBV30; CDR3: CAWGSESYEQYF
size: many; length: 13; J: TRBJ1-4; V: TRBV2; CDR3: CATRGREYEKLFF
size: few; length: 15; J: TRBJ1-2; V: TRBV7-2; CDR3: CASSLRRGRSYGYTF
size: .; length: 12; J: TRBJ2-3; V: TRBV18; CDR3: CASSRDTDTQYF
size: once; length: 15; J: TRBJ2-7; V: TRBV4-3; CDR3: CASSQASGRSYEQYF
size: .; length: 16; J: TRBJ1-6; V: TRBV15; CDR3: CATSTVSSGVNSPLHF
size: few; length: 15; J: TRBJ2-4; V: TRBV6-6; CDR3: CASNPADRGSNIQYF
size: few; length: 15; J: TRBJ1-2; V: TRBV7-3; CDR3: CASSFSGQGDHGYTF
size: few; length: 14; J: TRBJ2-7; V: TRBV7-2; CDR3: CASSPGMGGGEQYF
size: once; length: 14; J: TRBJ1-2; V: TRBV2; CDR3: CASSGDRAYDGYTF
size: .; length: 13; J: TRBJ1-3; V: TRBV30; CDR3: CARGGGSGNTIYF
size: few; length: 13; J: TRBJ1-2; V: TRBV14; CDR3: CASSQQGSYGYTF
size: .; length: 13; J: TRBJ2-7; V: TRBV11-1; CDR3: CASSFSPSYEQYF
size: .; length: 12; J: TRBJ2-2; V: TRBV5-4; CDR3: CASSPWAGELFF
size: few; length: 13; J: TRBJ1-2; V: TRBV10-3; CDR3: CAIMTTGNYGYTF
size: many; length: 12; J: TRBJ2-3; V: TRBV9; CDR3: CASSVEVDTQYF
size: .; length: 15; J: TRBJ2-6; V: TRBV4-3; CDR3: CASSQAGSGANVLTF
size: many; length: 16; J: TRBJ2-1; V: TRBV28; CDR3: CASSAPQGKSYNEQFF
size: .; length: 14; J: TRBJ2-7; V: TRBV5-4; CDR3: CASSPEMWALEQYF
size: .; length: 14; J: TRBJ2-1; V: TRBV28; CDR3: CASGPSGRANEQFF
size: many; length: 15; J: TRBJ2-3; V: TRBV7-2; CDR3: CASSSSGTLSDTQYF
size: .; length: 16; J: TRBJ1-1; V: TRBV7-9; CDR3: CASSPKQAFMNTEAFF
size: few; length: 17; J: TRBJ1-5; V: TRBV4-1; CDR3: CASSQDGRGRSNQPQHF
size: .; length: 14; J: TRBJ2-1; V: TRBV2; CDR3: CASRAGELGNEQFF